The T cell receptor beta chain described here comes from a study of technical replicates of blood from a few donors (dated 2017 in TCRdb). V and J are trimmed by 6 bases and 4 bases, and the gene matches miss 7 bases of the junction. Taken from the germline V gene (reference sequence), the CDR1 and CDR2 loops are LNHDA and SQIVND. The CDR3 runs 14 amino acids, cysteine and phenylalanine included. The kept DNA is CDR3 alone, 42 bases in frame from the first base. In the case of this clone: Which antigen it targets is not known. There are no base qualities to consult, and no much larger clone falls within one base.

To prepare the library, the immunoSEQ multiplex PCR assay was applied. TCRdb stores this immuneACCESS table with in-frame sequences only. Part of the clones is absent; in the studies checked, under half of the shortfall reflects unresolved V genes, and no reason is known for the rest. The sample records approximately 12,000 clones, roughly 85% of which are singletons. In total, the top ten clones hold about 10% of the sample. This TCR was sampled from a human donor in good health. The rearrangement combines TRBV19 with TRBJ2-7; 9 bases in between match TRBD2. Sequencing input: PBMCs. The CDR3 has the sequence CASSRLAGSYEQYF. The nucleotide sequence reads TGTGCCAGTAGCAGGCTAGCGGGATCGTACGAGCAGTACTTC. The CDR3 plus the reference TRBV19 and TRBJ2-7 genes for the other parts give the full variable domain: DGGITQSPKYLFRKEGQNVTLSCEQNLNHDAMYWYRQDPGQGLRLIYYSQIVNDFQKGDIAEGYSVSREKKESFPLTVTSAQKNPTAFYLCASSRLAGSYEQYFGPGTRLTVT.